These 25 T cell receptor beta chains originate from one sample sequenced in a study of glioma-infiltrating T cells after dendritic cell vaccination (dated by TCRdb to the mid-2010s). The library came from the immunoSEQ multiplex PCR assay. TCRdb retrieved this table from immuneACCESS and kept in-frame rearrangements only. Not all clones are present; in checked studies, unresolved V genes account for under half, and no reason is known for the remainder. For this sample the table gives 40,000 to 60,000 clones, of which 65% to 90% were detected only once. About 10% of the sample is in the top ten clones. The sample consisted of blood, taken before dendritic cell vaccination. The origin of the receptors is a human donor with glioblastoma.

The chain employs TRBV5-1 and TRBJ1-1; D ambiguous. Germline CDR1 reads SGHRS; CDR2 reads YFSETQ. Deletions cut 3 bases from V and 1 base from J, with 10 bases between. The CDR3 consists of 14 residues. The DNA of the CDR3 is TGCGCCAGCAGCTCCGGAGCTGGGAACACTGAAGCTTTCTTT. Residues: CASSSGAGNTEAFF.

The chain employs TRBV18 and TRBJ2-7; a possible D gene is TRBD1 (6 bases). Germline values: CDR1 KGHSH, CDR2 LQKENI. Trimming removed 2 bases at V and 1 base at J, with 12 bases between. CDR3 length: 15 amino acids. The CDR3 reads CASSPKKDRSYEQYF. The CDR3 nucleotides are TGTGCCAGCTCACCAAAGAAGGACAGATCCTACGAGCAGTACTTC.

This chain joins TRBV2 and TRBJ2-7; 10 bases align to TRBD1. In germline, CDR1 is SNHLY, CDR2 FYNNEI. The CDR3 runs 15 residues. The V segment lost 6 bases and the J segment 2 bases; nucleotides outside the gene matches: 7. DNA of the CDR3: TGTGCCAGCAGACAAAGGACAGGGGGTACCTACGAGCAGTACTTC. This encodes CASRQRTGGTYEQYF.

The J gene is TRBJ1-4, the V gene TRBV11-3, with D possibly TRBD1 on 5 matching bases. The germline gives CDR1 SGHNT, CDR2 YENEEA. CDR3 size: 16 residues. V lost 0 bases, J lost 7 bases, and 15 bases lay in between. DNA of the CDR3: TGTGCCAGCAGCTTAGATAAATTAGACGGGGGTGAAAAACTGTTTTTT. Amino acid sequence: CASSLDKLDGGEKLFF.

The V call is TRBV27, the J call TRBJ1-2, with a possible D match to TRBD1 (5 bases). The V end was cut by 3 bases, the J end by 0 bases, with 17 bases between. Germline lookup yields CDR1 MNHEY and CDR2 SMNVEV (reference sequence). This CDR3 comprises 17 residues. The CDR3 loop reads CASSFSDSHLANYGYTF. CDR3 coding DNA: TGTGCCAGCAGTTTTTCAGACAGTCACTTAGCTAACTATGGCTACACCTTC.

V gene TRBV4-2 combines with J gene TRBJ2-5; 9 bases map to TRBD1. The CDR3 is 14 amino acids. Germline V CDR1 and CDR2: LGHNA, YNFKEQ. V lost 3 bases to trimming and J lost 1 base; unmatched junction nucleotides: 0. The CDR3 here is CASSQTGGQETQYF. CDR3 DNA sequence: TGTGCCAGCAGCCAGACAGGGGGCCAAGAGACCCAGTACTTC.

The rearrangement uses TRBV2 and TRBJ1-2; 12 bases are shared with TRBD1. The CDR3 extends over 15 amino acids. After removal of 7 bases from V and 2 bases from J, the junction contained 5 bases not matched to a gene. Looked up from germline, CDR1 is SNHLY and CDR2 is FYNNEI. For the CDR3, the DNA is TGTGCCAGCAAGGGACAGGGGGCGATAAACTATGGCTACACCTTC. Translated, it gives CASKGQGAINYGYTF. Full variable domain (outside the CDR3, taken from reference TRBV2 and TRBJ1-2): EPEVTQTPSHQVTQMGQEVILRCVPISNHLYFYWYRQILGQKVEFLVSFYNNEISEKSEIFDDQFSVERPDGSNFTLKIRSTKLEDSAMYFCASKGQGAINYGYTFGSGTRLTVV.

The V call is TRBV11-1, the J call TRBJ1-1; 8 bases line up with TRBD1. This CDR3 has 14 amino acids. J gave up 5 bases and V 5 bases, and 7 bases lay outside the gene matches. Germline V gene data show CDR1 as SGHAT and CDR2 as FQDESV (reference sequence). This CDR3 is CASSLDRGRTEAFF. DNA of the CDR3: TGTGCCAGCAGCCTTGACAGGGGTCGGACTGAAGCTTTCTTT.

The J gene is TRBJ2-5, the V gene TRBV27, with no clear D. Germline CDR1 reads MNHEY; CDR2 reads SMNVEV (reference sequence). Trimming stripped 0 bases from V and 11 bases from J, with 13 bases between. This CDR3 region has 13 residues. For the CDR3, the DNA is TGTGCCAGCAGTTTATCCGTCGCGTCGTCGCAGTACTTC. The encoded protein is CASSLSVASSQYF.

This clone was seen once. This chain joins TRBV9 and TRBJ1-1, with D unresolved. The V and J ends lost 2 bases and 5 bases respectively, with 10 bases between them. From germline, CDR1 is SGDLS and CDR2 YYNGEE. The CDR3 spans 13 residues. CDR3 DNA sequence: TGTGCCAGCAGCGTTGGAACGGGGACTGAAGCTTTCTTT. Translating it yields CASSVGTGTEAFF.

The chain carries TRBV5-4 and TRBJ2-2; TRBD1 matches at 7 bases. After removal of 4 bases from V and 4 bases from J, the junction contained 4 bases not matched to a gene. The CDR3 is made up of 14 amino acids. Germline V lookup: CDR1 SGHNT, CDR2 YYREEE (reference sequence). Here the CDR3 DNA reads TGTGCCAGCAGCCAACAGGGGAGCACCGGGGAGCTGTTTTTT. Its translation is CASSQQGSTGELFF.

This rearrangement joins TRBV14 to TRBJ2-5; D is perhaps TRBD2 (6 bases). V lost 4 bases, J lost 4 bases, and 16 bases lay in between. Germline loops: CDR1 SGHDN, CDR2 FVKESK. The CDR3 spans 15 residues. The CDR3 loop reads CASSPRQAGLETQYF. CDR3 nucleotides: TGTGCCAGCAGCCCCAGACAAGCGGGCTTAGAGACCCAGTACTTC. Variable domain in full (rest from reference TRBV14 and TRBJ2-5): EAGVTQFPSHSVIEKGQTVTLRCDPISGHDNLYWYRRVMGKEIKFLLHFVKESKQDESGMPNNRFLAERTGGTYSTLKVQPAELEDSGVYFCASSPRQAGLETQYFGPGTRLLVL.

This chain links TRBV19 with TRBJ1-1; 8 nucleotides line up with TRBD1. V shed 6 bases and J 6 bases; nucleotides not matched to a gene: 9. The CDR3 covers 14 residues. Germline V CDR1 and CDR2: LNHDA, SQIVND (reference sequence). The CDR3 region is CASSRPGGSAEAFF. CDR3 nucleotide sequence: TGTGCCAGTAGCCGGCCAGGGGGCTCCGCTGAAGCTTTCTTT.

The CDR3 DNA reads TGTGCCAGCAGTGAAGGGGGGGGCAATCAGCCCCAGCATTTT. It codes for CASSEGGGNQPQHF. The chain couples TRBV2 to TRBJ1-5; D may be TRBD1 (5 bases). V lost 1 base and J 2 bases, leaving 6 bases between the germline ends. CDR3 length: 14 residues. Germline CDR1 reads SNHLY; CDR2 reads FYNNEI.

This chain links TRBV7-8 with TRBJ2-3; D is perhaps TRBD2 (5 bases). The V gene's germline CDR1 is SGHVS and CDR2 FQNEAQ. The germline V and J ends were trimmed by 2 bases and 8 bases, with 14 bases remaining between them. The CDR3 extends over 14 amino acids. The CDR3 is CASSLTGHSGTQYF. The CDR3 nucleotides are TGTGCCAGCAGCTTAACCGGGCACAGCGGTACGCAGTATTTT.

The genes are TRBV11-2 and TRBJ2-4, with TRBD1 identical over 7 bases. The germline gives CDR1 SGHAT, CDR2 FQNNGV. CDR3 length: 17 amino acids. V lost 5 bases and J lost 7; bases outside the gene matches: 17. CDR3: CASSPRGSEGARNIQYF. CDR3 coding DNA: TGTGCCAGCAGCCCCCGTGGGTCAGAGGGGGCCAGGAACATTCAGTACTTC.

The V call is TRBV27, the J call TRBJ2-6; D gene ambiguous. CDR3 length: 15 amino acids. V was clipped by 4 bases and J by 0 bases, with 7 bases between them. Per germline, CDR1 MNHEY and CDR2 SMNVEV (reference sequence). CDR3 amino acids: CASSSPHSGANVLTF. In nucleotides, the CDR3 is TGTGCCAGCAGTTCCCCACACTCTGGGGCCAACGTCCTGACTTTC. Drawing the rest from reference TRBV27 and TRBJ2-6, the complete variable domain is EAQVTQNPRYLITVTGKKLTVTCSQNMNHEYMSWYRQDPGLGLRQIYYSMNVEVTDKGDVPEGYKVSRKEKRNFPLILESPSPNQTSLYFCASSSPHSGANVLTFGAGSRLTVL.

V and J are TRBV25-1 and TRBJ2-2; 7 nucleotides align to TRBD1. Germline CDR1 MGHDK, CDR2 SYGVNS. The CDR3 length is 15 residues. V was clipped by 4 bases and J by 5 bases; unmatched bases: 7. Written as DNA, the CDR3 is TGTGCCAGCAGTGTACAGGGGTCGGAGACCGGGGAGCTGTTTTTT. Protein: CASSVQGSETGELFF.

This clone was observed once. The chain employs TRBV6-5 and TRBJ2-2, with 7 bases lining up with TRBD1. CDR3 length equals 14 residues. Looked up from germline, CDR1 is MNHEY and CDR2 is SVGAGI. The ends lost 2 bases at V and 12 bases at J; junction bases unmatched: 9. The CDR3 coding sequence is TGTGCCAGCAGTTACCAGAGTTCGACAGGGAAGCTGTTTTTT. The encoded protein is CASSYQSSTGKLFF.

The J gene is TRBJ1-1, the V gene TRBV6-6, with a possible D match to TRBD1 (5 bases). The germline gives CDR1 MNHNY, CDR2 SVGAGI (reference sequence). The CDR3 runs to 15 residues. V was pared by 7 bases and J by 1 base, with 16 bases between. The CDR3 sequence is CASIPLTRGNTEAFF. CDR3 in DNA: TGTGCCAGCATCCCCTTGACTAGGGGGAACACTGAAGCTTTCTTT.

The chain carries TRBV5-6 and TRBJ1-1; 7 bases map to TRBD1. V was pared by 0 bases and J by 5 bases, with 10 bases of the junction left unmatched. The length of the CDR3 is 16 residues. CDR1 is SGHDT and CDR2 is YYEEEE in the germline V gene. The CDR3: CASSLGPPRGVTEAFF. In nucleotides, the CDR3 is TGTGCCAGCAGCTTGGGCCCCCCCAGGGGGGTTACTGAAGCTTTCTTT.

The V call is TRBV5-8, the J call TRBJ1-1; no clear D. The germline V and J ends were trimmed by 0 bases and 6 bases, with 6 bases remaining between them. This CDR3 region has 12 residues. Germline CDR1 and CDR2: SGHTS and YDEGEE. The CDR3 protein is CASSLDPAEAFF. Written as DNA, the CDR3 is TGTGCCAGCAGCTTGGACCCAGCTGAAGCTTTCTTT. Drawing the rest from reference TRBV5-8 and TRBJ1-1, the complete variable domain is EAGVTQSPTHLIKTRGQQATLRCSPISGHTSVYWYQQALGLGLQFLLWYDEGEERNRGNFPPRFSGRQFPNYSSELNVNALELEDSALYLCASSLDPAEAFFGQGTRLTVV.

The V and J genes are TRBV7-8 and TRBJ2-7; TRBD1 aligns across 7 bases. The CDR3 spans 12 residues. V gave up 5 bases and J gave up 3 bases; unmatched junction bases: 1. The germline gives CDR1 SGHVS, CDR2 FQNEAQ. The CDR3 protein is CASSRQGYEQYF. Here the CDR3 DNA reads TGTGCCAGCAGCCGACAGGGCTACGAGCAGTACTTC.

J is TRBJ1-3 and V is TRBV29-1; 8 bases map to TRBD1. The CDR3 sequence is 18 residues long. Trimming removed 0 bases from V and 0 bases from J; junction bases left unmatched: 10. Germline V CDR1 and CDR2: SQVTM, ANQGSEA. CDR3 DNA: TGCAGCGTTGAAGATACCCCCGGGACAGGCCACTCTGGAAACACCATATATTTT. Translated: CSVEDTPGTGHSGNTIYF.

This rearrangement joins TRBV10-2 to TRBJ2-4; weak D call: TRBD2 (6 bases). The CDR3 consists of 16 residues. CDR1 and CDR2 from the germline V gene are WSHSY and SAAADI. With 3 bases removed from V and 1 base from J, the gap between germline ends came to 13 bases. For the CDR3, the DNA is TGCGCCAGCAGTGATCGGGGGTCGGGCGCCAAAAACATTCAGTACTTC. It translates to CASSDRGSGAKNIQYF.